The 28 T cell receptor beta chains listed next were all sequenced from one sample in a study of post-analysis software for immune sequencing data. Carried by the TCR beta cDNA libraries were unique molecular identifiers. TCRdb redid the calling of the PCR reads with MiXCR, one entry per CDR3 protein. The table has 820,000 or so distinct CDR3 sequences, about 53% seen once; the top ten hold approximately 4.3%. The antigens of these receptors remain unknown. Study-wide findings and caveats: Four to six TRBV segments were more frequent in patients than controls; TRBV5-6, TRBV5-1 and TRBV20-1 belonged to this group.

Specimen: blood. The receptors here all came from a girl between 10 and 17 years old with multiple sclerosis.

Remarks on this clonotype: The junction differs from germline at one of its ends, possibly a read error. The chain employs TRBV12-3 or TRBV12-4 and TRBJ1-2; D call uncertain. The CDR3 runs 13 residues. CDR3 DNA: TGTACCAGCAGTTCGGGGATTAACTATGGCTACACCTTC. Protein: CTSSSGINYGYTF.

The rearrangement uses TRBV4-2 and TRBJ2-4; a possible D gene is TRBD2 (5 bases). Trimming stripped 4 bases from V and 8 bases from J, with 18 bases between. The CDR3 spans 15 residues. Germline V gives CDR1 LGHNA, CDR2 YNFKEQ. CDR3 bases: TGTGCCAGCAGCCGAGATCACGACGGGAAGGACATTCAGTACTTC. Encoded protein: CASSRDHDGKDIQYF.

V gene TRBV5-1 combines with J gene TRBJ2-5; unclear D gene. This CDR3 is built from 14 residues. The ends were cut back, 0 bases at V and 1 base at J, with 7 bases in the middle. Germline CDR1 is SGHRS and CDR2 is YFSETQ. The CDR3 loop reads CASSLGSIQETQYF. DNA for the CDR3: TGCGCCAGCAGCTTGGGGAGTATCCAAGAGACCCAGTACTTC.

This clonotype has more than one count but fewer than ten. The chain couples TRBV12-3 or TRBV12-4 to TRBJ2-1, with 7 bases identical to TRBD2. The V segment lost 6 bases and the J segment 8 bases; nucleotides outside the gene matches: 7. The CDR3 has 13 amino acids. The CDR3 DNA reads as TGTGCCAGCAGCCCTCGGGGGGTCCATGAGCAGTTCTTC. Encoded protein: CASSPRGVHEQFF.

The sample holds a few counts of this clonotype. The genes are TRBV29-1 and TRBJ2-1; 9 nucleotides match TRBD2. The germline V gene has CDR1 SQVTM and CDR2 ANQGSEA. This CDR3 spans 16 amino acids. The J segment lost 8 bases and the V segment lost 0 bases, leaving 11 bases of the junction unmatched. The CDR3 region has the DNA TGCAGCGTTGAAGATTTTTGGCGGGAGGGCACGGATGAGCAGTTCTTC. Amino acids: CSVEDFWREGTDEQFF.

CDR3 sequence reads: CASSVSGSPSTDTQYF. As DNA, the CDR3 is TGTGCCAGCAGCGTCAGCGGGAGCCCCTCCACAGATACGCAGTATTTT. The chain is built from TRBV9 and TRBJ2-3; 8 bases align to TRBD2. The CDR3 contains 16 residues. Germline loops: CDR1 SGDLS, CDR2 YYNGEE. V trimming: 2 bases; J trimming: 2 bases; junction bases outside the gene matches: 7.

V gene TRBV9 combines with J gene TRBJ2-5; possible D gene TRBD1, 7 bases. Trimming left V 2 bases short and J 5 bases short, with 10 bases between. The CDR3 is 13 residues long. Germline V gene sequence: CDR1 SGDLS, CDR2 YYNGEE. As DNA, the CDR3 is TGTGCCAGCAGCGTCAGGGGGGTGGAGACCCAGTACTTC. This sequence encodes CASSVRGVETQYF.

The DNA of the CDR3 is TGTGCCAGCAGCTTAGCTGGGGTTGGGAGAAATTCACCCCTCCACTTT. This encodes CASSLAGVGRNSPLHF. The J gene is TRBJ1-6, the V gene TRBV7-2; the D is unclear. The CDR3 is 16 amino acids. The germline gives CDR1 SGHTA, CDR2 FQGNSA. The V and J ends lost 0 bases and 7 bases respectively, with 13 bases between them. The variable domain in full, with the rest retrieved from reference TRBV7-2 and TRBJ1-6, is GAGVSQSPSNKVTEKGKDVELRCDPISGHTALYWYRQSLGQGLEFLIYFQGNSAPDKSGLPSDRFSAERTGGSVSTLTIQRTQQEDSAVYLCASSLAGVGRNSPLHFGNGTRLTVT.

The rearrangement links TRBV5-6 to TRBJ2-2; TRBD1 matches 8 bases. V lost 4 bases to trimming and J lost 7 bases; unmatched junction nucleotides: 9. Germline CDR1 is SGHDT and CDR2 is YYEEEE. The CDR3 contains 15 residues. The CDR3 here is CASSAQGAPVGELFF. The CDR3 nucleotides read TGTGCCAGCAGCGCCCAGGGGGCGCCGGTCGGGGAGCTGTTTTTT.

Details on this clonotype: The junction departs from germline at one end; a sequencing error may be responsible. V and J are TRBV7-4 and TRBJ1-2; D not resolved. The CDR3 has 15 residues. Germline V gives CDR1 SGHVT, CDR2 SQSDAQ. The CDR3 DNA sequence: TGTGCTAGCAGCTTGGCGGGCGGAACCTCCTATGGCTACACCTTC. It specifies CASSLAGGTSYGYTF.

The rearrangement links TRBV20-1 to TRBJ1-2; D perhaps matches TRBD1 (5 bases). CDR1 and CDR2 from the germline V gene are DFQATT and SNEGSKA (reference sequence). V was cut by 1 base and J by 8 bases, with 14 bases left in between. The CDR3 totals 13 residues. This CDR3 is CSARASGRDGYTF. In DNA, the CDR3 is TGCAGTGCTAGAGCTTCAGGGAGAGACGGCTACACCTTC.

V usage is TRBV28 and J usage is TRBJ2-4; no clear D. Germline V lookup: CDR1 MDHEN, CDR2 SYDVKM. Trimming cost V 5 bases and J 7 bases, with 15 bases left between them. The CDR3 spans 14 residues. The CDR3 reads CASSPGPRRNIQYF. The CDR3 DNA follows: TGTGCCAGCAGTCCCGGACCACGGCGCAACATTCAGTACTTC.

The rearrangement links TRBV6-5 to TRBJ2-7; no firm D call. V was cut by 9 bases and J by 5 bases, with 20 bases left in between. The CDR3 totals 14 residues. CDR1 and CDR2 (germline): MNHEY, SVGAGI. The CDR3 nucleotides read TGTGCCAGTCGATTGGGGTCCAAATCCCACGAGCAGTACTTC. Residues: CASRLGSKSHEQYF.

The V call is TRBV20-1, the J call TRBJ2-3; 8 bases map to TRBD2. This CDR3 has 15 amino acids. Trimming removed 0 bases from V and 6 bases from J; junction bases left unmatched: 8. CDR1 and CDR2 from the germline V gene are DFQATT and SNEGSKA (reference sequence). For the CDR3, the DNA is TGCAGTGCTAGAGATGTCCTAGCGGGTGCCGATACGCAGTATTTT. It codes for CSARDVLAGADTQYF.

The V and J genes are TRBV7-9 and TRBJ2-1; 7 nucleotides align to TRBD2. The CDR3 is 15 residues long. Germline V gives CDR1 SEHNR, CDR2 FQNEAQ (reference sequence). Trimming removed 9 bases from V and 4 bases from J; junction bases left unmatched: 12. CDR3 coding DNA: TGTGCCAGTACTCTCGGTACTAGCGTTTACAATGAGCAGTTCTTC. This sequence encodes CASTLGTSVYNEQFF.

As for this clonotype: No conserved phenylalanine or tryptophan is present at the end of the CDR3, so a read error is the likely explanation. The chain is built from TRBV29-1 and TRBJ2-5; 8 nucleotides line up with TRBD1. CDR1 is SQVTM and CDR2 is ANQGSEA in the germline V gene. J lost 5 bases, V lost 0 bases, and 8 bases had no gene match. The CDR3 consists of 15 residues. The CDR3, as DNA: TGCAGCGTTGAAGATCTGGCAGGGGGCGGTGAGACCCAGTACGTC. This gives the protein CSVEDLAGGGETQYV.

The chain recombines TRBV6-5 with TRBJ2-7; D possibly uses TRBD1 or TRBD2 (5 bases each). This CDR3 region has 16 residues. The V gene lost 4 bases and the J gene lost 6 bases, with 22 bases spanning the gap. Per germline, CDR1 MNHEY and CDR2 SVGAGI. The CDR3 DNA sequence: TGTGCCAGCAGTTTCCTCGGGGCAAGCGCCACTCTCGAGCAGTACTTC. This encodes CASSFLGASATLEQYF.

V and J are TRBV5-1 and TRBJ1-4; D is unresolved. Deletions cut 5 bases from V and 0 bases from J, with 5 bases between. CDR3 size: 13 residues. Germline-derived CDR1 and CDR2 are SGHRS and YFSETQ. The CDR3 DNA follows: TGCGCCAGCAGGGCCACAACTAATGAAAAACTGTTTTTT. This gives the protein CASRATTNEKLFF.

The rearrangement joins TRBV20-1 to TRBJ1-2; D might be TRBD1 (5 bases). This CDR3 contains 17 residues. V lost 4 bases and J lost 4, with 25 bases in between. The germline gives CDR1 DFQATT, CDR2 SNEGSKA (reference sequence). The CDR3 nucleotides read TGCAGTGCTACCAACCCAGGGATCGGTATTATGTCCTATGGCTACACCTTC. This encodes CSATNPGIGIMSYGYTF.

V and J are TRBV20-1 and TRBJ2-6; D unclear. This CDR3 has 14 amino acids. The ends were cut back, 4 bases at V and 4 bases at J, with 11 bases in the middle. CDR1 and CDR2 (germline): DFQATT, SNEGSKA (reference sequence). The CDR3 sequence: CSAIGITGANVLTF. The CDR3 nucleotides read TGCAGTGCTATAGGGATTACCGGGGCCAACGTCCTGACTTTC.

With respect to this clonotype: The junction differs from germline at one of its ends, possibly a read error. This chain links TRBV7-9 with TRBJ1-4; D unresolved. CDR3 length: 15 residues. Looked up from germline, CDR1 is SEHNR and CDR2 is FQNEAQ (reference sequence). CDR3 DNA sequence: TGTGCCGGCAGCGCGCAGGCGGCAACTAATGAAAAACTGTTTTTT. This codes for CAGSAQAATNEKLFF.

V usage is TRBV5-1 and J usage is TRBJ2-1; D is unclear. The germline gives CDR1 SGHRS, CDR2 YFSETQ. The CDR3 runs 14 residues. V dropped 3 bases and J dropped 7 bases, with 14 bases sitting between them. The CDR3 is CASSSEAGRNEQFF. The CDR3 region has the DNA TGCGCCAGCAGCTCCGAGGCAGGAAGGAATGAGCAGTTCTTC. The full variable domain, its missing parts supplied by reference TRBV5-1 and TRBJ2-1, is KAGVTQTPRYLIKTRGQQVTLSCSPISGHRSVSWYQQTPGQGLQFLFEYFSETQRNKGNFPGRFSGRQFSNSRSEMNVSTLELGDSALYLCASSSEAGRNEQFFGPGTRLTVL.

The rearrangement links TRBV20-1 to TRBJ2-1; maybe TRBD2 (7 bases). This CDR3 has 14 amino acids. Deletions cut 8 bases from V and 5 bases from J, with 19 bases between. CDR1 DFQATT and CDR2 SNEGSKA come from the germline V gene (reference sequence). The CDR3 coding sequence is TGCAGTACGGCCGGGGGGCCCAAAGACAATGAGCAGTTCTTC. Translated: CSTAGGPKDNEQFF.

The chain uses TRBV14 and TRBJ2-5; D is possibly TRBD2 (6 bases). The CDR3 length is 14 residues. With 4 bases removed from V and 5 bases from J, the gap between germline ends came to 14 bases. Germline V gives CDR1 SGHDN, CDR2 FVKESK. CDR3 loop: CASSPLLARETQYF. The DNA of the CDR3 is TGTGCCAGCAGCCCCTTGCTAGCGCGGGAGACCCAGTACTTC.

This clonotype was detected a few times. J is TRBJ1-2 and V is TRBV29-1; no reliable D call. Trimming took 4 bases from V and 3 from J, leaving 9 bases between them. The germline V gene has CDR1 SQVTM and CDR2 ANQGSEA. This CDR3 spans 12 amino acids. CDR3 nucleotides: TGCAGCGTTGCGGGGAGATACTATGGCTACACCTTC. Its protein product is CSVAGRYYGYTF.

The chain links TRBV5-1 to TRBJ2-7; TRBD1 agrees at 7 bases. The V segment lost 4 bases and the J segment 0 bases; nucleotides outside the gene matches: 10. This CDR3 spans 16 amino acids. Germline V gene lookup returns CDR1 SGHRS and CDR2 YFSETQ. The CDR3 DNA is TGCGCCAGCAGCACCGACGACAGGGACCCCTCCTACGAGCAGTACTTC. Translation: CASSTDDRDPSYEQYF.

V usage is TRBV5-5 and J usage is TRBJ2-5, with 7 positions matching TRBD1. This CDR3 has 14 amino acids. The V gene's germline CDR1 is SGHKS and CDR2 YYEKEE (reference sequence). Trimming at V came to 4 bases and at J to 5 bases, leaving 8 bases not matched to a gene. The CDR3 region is CASSLQGKWETQYF. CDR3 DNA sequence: TGTGCCAGCAGCCTACAGGGGAAGTGGGAGACCCAGTACTTC.

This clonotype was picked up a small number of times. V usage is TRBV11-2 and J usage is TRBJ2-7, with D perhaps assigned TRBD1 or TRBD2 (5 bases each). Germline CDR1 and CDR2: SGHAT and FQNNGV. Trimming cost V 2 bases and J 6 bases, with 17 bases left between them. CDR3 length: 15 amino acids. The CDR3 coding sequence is TGTGCCAGCAGCTTACATTCTGGGACCGCCGGCGAGCAGTACTTC. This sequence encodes CASSLHSGTAGEQYF.